The 18 T cell receptor beta chains below were found in one sample sequenced in a study of neoadjuvant anti-PD-1 for oral cavity cancer listed by TCRdb under 2021. The sample's time point label, in plain terms: before neoadjuvant nivolumab. Receptors were amplified or captured by the immunoSEQ multiplex PCR assay. TCRdb provides this immuneACCESS table in a form limited to in-frame rearrangements. Some clones are lacking; in checked studies, under half of them reflect an unresolved V gene, and why the rest are absent is not known. This sample comprises around 16,000 clones, around two thirds of them detected only once. Of the sample, approximately 2.4% is held by the ten largest clones. The sequences come from PBMCs, collected before nivolumab (anti-PD-1) treatment. The receptors derive from a person between 35 and 79 years old with oral cavity squamous cell carcinoma.

The chain couples TRBV28 to TRBJ2-3, with D perhaps matching TRBD2 (5 bases). This CDR3 spans 13 amino acids. Trimming left V 5 bases short and J 4 bases short, with 10 bases between. From germline, CDR1 is MDHEN and CDR2 SYDVKM. This CDR3 reads CASSDSSPDTQYF. For the CDR3, the DNA is TGTGCCAGCAGTGACTCTAGCCCAGATACGCAGTATTTT.

The CDR3 sequence: CSVDGWAGRTGELFF. DNA for the CDR3: TGCAGCGTTGATGGTTGGGCAGGGAGGACCGGGGAGCTGTTTTTT. The J gene is TRBJ2-2, the V gene TRBV29-1, with D perhaps TRBD2 (6 bases). V lost 3 bases and J lost 5, with 16 bases in between. The CDR3 contains 15 residues. Germline CDR1 is SQVTM and CDR2 is ANQGSEA.

This chain joins TRBV6-1 and TRBJ1-5, with a tentative D call TRBD1 (5 bases). The germline V and J ends were trimmed by 6 bases and 3 bases, with 12 bases remaining between them. This CDR3 has 14 residues. CDR1 MNHNS and CDR2 SASEGT come from the germline V gene. CDR3 nucleotides: TGTGCCAGCAGGATGACAGTTTCCAATCAGCCCCAGCATTTT. Its translation: CASRMTVSNQPQHF.

The V and J genes are TRBV10-2 and TRBJ2-7, with 8 bases fitting TRBD1. The germline V gene has CDR1 WSHSY and CDR2 SAAADI. V lost 5 bases, J lost 3 bases, and 24 bases stayed unmatched. The CDR3 is 20 amino acids. The CDR3 spells CASSSIFQGSLSGTGYEQYF. The CDR3 DNA follows: TGCGCCAGCAGTTCGATATTCCAGGGGTCTCTTTCCGGGACAGGCTACGAGCAGTACTTC.

This chain uses TRBV5-1 with TRBJ2-1; possible D gene TRBD2, 6 bases. This CDR3 spans 15 amino acids. Germline lookup yields CDR1 SGHRS and CDR2 YFSETQ. The ends were cut back, 0 bases at V and 9 bases at J, with 16 bases in the middle. CDR3 sequence (DNA): TGCGCCAGCAGCTTGGCTTTTGGAGGGCAGGGTGAGCAGTTCTTC. It codes for CASSLAFGGQGEQFF. The full variable domain, rest sourced from reference TRBV5-1 and TRBJ2-1, is KAGVTQTPRYLIKTRGQQVTLSCSPISGHRSVSWYQQTPGQGLQFLFEYFSETQRNKGNFPGRFSGRQFSNSRSEMNVSTLELGDSALYLCASSLAFGGQGEQFFGPGTRLTVL.

The rearrangement joins TRBV28 to TRBJ1-1; maybe TRBD1 (5 bases). This CDR3 region has 14 residues. The germline V gene encodes CDR1 MDHEN and CDR2 SYDVKM. Trimming stripped 5 bases from V and 1 base from J, with 11 bases between. CDR3 region: CASSPQGTNTEAFF. The CDR3 bases are TGTGCCAGCAGTCCCCAAGGGACGAACACTGAAGCTTTCTTT.

This clone was recorded a few times. V gene TRBV6-5 combines with J gene TRBJ1-5, with 8 bases lining up with TRBD1. Trimming took 5 bases from V and 1 from J; bases not matched to a gene: 4. Germline CDR1 MNHEY, CDR2 SVGAGI. The CDR3 extends over 15 amino acids. The CDR3 DNA reads TGTGCCAGCAGTCCTCAGGGGGCAAGCAATCAGCCCCAGCATTTT. Protein: CASSPQGASNQPQHF.

The chain has TRBV10-3 and TRBJ2-1; D is perhaps TRBD2 (5 bases). In germline, CDR1 is ENHRY, CDR2 SYGVKD. V was trimmed by 7 bases and J by 4 bases, leaving 14 bases between them. The CDR3 consists of 14 residues. The DNA of the CDR3 is TGTGCCATCAAGTATAGCGCCGTTTACAATGAGCAGTTCTTC. It is translated as CAIKYSAVYNEQFF.

Here the CDR3 reads CASSLEGGSSYEQYF. The DNA for the CDR3 is TGTGCCAGCAGCTTGGAAGGTGGAAGCTCCTACGAGCAGTACTTC. The J gene is TRBJ2-7, the V gene TRBV5-6; no clear D gene. The CDR3 sequence is 15 residues long. The germline V gene has CDR1 SGHDT and CDR2 YYEEEE. With 0 bases removed from V and 0 bases from J, the gap between germline ends came to 10 bases. Full variable domain (remainder filled in from reference TRBV5-6 and TRBJ2-7): DAGVTQSPTHLIKTRGQQVTLRCSPKSGHDTVSWYQQALGQGPQFIFQYYEEEERQRGNFPDRFSGHQFPNYSSELNVNALLLGDSALYLCASSLEGGSSYEQYFGPGTRLTVT.

J is TRBJ2-1 and V is TRBV5-1; 9 nucleotides match TRBD1. V dropped 0 bases and J dropped 7; count of bases not matched to a gene: 5. This CDR3 is built from 15 residues. Germline V gene data show CDR1 as SGHRS and CDR2 as YFSETQ. CDR3 sequence: CASSLARDRVNEQFF. The CDR3 coding sequence is TGCGCCAGCAGCTTGGCCCGGGACAGGGTAAATGAGCAGTTCTTC.

V gene TRBV18 combines with J gene TRBJ2-3; 10 bases are a match to TRBD2. In germline, CDR1 is KGHSH, CDR2 LQKENI. The CDR3 spans 17 residues. The J segment lost 1 base and the V segment lost 1 base, leaving 5 bases of the junction unmatched. The CDR3 bases are TGTGCCAGCTCACCACGTCCAGCGGGGGGGGGCACAGATACGCAGTATTTT. Amino acid sequence: CASSPRPAGGGTDTQYF.

The CDR3 is CARPTTRGAFKSEAFF. CDR3 DNA: TGTGCCAGGCCCACTACCCGGGGAGCTTTTAAGTCTGAAGCTTTCTTT. The genes are TRBV19 and TRBJ1-1; unclear D gene. Trimming removed 9 bases from V and 6 bases from J, with 26 bases in between. From germline, CDR1 is LNHDA and CDR2 SQIVND (reference sequence). The CDR3 runs to 16 residues.

The chain is built from TRBV5-4 and TRBJ2-2; the D is unclear. The V and J ends lost 0 bases and 4 bases respectively, with 7 bases between them. Germline assignment: CDR1 SGHNT and CDR2 YYREEE (reference sequence). The CDR3 extends over 14 amino acids. Written as DNA, the CDR3 is TGTGCCAGCAGCTTGGACGTGAGCACCGGGGAGCTGTTTTTT. Residues: CASSLDVSTGELFF.

The chain carries TRBV2 and TRBJ2-5, with D uncertain. The V gene's germline CDR1 is SNHLY and CDR2 FYNNEI. The V gene lost 0 bases and the J gene lost 4 bases, with 3 bases spanning the gap. The CDR3 consists of 12 residues. The CDR3, as DNA: TGTGCCAGCAGTGAAGCAGTAGAGACCCAGTACTTC. Protein: CASSEAVETQYF.

J is TRBJ1-2 and V is TRBV2, with TRBD1 as a possible D gene (5 bases). The germline V gene has CDR1 SNHLY and CDR2 FYNNEI. This CDR3 has 14 amino acids. V was pared by 3 bases and J by 5 bases, with 13 bases between. CDR3 bases: TGTGCCAGCAGTGACCGGGACTGGCGGTATGGCTACACCTTC. This gives the protein CASSDRDWRYGYTF.

The V call is TRBV10-3, the J call TRBJ2-5; possible D gene TRBD1, 5 bases. This CDR3 contains 15 residues. CDR1 and CDR2 from the germline V gene are ENHRY and SYGVKD. Trimming left V 2 bases short and J 6 bases short, with 16 bases between. CDR3 coding DNA: TGTGCCATCAGTGAGCCCGGGCAGGGCGGAAAGACCCAGTACTTC. It codes for CAISEPGQGGKTQYF.

The CDR3, as DNA: TGTGCCTGGAGTGATGGGGGACGGGCCCAAGGAAATGAGCAGTTCTTC. Protein product: CAWSDGGRAQGNEQFF. This chain uses TRBV30 with TRBJ2-1; D is possibly TRBD1 or TRBD2 (5 bases each). Trimming removed 1 base at V and 7 bases at J, with 20 bases between. This CDR3 contains 16 residues. Germline V gene lookup returns CDR1 GTSNPN and CDR2 SVGIG (reference sequence).

This clone was observed a handful of times. The rearrangement joins TRBV10-3 to TRBJ1-5; D uncertain. Germline V CDR1 and CDR2: ENHRY, SYGVKD. The CDR3 loop spans 15 amino acids. V was cut by 1 base and J by 0 bases, with 7 bases left in between. The CDR3 reads CAISELDGSNQPQHF. Written as DNA, the CDR3 is TGTGCCATCAGTGAGTTGGACGGTAGCAATCAGCCCCAGCATTTT.